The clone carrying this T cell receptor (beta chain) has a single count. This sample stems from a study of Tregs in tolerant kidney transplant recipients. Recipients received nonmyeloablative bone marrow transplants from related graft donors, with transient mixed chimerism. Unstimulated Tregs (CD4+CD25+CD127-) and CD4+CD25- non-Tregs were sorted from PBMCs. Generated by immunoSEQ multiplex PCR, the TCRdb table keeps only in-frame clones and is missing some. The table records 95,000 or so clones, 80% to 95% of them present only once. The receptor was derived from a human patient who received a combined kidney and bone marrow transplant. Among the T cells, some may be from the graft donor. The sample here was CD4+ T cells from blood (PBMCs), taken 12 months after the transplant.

The CDR3 region has the DNA TGTGCCAGCAGCCCGACAGGGACCGCTGAAGCTTTCTTT. It is translated as CASSPTGTAEAFF. The J gene is TRBJ1-1, the V gene TRBV6-5; 7 bases fit TRBD1. This CDR3 contains 13 residues. In germline, CDR1 is MNHEY, CDR2 SVGAGI. With 6 bases clipped from V and 6 bases from J, the junction kept 7 bases outside the gene matches.